Presented here are 9 T cell receptor beta chains from one specimen sequenced in a study of cytomegalovirus exposure and HLA in healthy donors. Clones were sequenced by immunoSEQ multiplex PCR, and TCRdb holds only the in-frame ones, with some missing. The table lists under 250,000 clones, about 81% of them singletons. The sample comprised PBMCs. These receptors were obtained from a woman in her twenties or thirties in good health and CMV-seronegative.

The gene calls are TRBV5-1 and TRBJ2-5, with 8 bases matching TRBD2. Looked up from germline, CDR1 is SGHRS and CDR2 is YFSETQ. This CDR3 comprises 14 residues. V gave up 2 bases and J gave up 5 bases; unmatched junction bases: 5. The CDR3 region is CASSFRGLGETQYF. CDR3 DNA sequence: TGCGCCAGCAGCTTTCGGGGACTAGGCGAGACCCAGTACTTC.

The gene calls are TRBV18 and TRBJ2-5; D ambiguous. The CDR3 totals 12 residues. V lost 4 bases, J lost 1 base, and 4 bases lay in between. Germline V gene data show CDR1 as KGHSH and CDR2 as LQKENI. CDR3 sequence: CASSRGQETQYF. For the CDR3, the DNA is TGTGCCAGCTCACGCGGCCAAGAGACCCAGTACTTC. Filled out from reference TRBV18 and TRBJ2-5, the complete variable domain reads NAGVMQNPRHLVRRRGQEARLRCSPMKGHSHVYWYRQLPEEGLKFMVYLQKENIIDESGMPKERFSAEFPKEGPSILRIQQVVRGDSAAYFCASSRGQETQYFGPGTRLLVL.

This chain links TRBV14 with TRBJ2-1; 15 bases match TRBD2. With V trimmed by 4 bases and J by 9 bases, 4 bases remained unmatched. Germline assignment: CDR1 SGHDN and CDR2 FVKESK. CDR3 length equals 15 residues. CDR3 in amino acids: CASSRGLAGGGEQFF. For the CDR3, the DNA is TGTGCCAGCAGCCGGGGACTAGCGGGAGGCGGTGAGCAGTTCTTC.

The CDR3 is CASGLVGSTGLEYF. The CDR3 DNA is TGTGCTAGTGGTTTGGTAGGGTCGACAGGGTTGGAGTACTTC. V usage is TRBV12-5 and J usage is TRBJ2-7, with 7 bases identical to TRBD1. After removal of 0 bases from V and 11 bases from J, the junction contained 10 bases not matched to a gene. Germline CDR1 is LGHNT and CDR2 is FRNRAP. The CDR3 is 14 amino acids.

The chain is built from TRBV23-1 and TRBJ2-7, with unresolved D. TRBV23-1 is reported as an ORF; its role is uncertain. V lost 3 bases and J 2 bases, leaving 14 bases between the germline ends. This CDR3 is 15 amino acids long. The CDR3 DNA reads as TGCGCCAGCAGTCAGCTTGTACAGCACACCTACGAGCAGTACTTC. Protein product: CASSQLVQHTYEQYF.

This chain links TRBV4-1 with TRBJ2-5, with 10 bases lining up with TRBD2. Germline V gene data show CDR1 as MGHRA and CDR2 as YSYEKL. The CDR3 consists of 16 residues. V was pared by 1 base and J by 2 bases, with 4 bases of the junction left unmatched. The DNA for the CDR3 is TGCGCCAGCAGCCAAGTAGCGGGGGGATGGCAAGAGACCCAGTACTTC. Its protein is CASSQVAGGWQETQYF.

The V and J genes are TRBV30 and TRBJ2-7; D gene unclear. Germline lookup yields CDR1 GTSNPN and CDR2 SVGIG (reference sequence). CDR3 length equals 11 residues. The ends were cut back, 2 bases at V and 4 bases at J, with 6 bases in the middle. The CDR3: CAWSFRYEQYF. The CDR3 DNA is TGTGCCTGGAGTTTCCGTTACGAGCAGTACTTC. Full variable domain (missing parts from reference TRBV30 and TRBJ2-7): SQTIHQWPATLVQPVGSPLSLECTVEGTSNPNLYWYRQAAGRGLQLLFYSVGIGQISSEVPQNLSASRPQDRQFILSSKKLLLSDSGFYLCAWSFRYEQYFGPGTRLTVT.

This clone has more than one count but fewer than ten. The V and J genes are TRBV27 and TRBJ1-2, with D unclear. This CDR3 region has 13 residues. Germline V lookup: CDR1 MNHEY, CDR2 SMNVEV (reference sequence). V lost 7 bases and J 5 bases, leaving 14 bases between the germline ends. CDR3 sequence (DNA): TGTGCCAGCAAGACCGCTCGAGGGTATGGCTACACCTTC. This translates into CASKTARGYGYTF.

The J gene is TRBJ1-4, the V gene TRBV30, with TRBD1 matching over 9 bases. Per the germline V gene, CDR1 is GTSNPN and CDR2 is SVGIG (reference sequence). After removal of 4 bases from V and 8 bases from J, the junction contained 8 bases not matched to a gene. The CDR3 is 14 residues long. In DNA, the CDR3 is TGTGCCTGGATACGACAGGGGGTAGGCGAAAAACTGTTTTTT. Translated, it gives CAWIRQGVGEKLFF. The full variable domain, rest sourced from reference TRBV30 and TRBJ1-4, is SQTIHQWPATLVQPVGSPLSLECTVEGTSNPNLYWYRQAAGRGLQLLFYSVGIGQISSEVPQNLSASRPQDRQFILSSKKLLLSDSGFYLCAWIRQGVGEKLFFGSGTQLSVL.